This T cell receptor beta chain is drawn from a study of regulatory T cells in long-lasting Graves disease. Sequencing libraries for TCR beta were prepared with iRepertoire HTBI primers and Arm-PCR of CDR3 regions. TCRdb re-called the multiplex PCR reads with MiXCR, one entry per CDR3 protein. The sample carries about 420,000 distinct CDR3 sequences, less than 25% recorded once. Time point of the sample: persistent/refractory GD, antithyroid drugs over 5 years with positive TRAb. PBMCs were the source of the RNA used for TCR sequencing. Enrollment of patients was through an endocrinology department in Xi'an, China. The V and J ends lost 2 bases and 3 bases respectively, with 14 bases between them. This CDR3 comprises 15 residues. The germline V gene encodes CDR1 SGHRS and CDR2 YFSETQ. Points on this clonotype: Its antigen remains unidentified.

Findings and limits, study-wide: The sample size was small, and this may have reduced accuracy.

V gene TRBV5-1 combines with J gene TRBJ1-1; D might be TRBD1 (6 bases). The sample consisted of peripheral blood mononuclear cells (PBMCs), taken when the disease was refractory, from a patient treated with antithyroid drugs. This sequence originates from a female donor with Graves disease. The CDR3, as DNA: TGCGCCAGCAGCTTTATGGACAGTGGGGACACTGAAGCTTTCTTT. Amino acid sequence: CASSFMDSGDTEAFF.